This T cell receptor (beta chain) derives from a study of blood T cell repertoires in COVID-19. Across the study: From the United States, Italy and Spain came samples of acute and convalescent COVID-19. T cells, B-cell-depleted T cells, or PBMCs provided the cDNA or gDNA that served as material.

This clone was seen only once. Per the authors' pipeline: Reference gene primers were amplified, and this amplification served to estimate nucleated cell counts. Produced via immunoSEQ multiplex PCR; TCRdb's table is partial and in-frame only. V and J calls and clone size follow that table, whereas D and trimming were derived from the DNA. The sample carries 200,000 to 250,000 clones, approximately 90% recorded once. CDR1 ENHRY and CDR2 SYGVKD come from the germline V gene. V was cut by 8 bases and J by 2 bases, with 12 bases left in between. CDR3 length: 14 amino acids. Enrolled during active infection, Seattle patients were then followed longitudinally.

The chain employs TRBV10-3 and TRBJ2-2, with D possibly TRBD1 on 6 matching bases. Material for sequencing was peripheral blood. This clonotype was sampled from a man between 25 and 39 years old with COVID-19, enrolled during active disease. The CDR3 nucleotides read TGTGCCATCGGGACACCACTTAACACCGGGGAGCTGTTTTTT. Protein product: CAIGTPLNTGELFF.